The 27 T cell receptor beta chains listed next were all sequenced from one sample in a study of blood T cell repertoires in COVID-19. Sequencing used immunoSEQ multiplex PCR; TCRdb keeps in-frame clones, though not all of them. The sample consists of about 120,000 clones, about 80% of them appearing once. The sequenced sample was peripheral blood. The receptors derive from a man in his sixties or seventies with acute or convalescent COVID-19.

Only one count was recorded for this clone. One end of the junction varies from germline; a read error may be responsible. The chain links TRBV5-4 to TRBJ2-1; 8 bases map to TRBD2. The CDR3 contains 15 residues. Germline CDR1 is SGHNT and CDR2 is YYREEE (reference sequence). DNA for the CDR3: TGTGCCAGCAGCTTTAGCGGGGATACCTACAGTGAGCAGTTCTTC. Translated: CASSFSGDTYSEQFF.

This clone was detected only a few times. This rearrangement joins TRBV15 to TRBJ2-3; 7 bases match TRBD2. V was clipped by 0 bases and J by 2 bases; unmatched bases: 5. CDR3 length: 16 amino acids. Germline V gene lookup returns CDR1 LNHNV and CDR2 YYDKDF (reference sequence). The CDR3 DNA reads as TGTGCCACCAGCAGAGATCGCGGGGGACCCACAGATACGCAGTATTTT. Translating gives CATSRDRGGPTDTQYF. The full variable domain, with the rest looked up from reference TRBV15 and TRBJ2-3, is DAMVIQNPRYQVTQFGKPVTLSCSQTLNHNVMYWYQQKSSQAPKLLFHYYDKDFNNEADTPDNFQSRRPNTSFCFLDIRSPGLGDTAMYLCATSRDRGGPTDTQYFGPGTRLTVL.

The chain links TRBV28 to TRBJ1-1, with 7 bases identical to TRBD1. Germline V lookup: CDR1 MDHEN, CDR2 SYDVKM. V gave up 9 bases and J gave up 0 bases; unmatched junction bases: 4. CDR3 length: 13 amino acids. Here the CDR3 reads CASRDSVNTEAFF. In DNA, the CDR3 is TGTGCCAGTCGGGACAGCGTGAACACTGAAGCTTTCTTT.

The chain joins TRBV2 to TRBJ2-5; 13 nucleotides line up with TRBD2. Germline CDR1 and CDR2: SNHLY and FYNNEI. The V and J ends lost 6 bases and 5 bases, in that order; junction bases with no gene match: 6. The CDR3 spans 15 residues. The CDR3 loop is CASSGLAGDGETQYF. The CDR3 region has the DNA TGTGCCAGCAGCGGACTAGCGGGAGACGGGGAGACCCAGTACTTC.

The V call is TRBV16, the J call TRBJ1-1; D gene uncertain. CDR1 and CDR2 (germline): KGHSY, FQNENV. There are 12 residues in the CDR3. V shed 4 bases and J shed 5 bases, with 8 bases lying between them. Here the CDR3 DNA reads TGTGCCAGCAGCCGTCAGAAGACTGAAGCTTTCTTT. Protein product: CASSRQKTEAFF.

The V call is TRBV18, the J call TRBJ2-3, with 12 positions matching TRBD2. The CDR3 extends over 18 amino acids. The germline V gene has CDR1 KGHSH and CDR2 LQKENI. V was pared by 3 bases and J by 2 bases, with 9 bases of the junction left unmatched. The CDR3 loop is CASSPLTSGRLSTDTQYF. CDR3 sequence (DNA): TGTGCCAGCTCACCTCTAACTAGCGGGAGGCTCTCCACAGATACGCAGTATTTT.

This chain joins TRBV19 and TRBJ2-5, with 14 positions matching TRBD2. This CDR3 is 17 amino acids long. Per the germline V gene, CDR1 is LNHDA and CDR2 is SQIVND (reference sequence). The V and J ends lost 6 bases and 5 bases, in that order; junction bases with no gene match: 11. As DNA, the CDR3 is TGTGCCAGTAGCGCGCCGGGACTAGCGGGAGTATTGGAGACCCAGTACTTC. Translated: CASSAPGLAGVLETQYF.

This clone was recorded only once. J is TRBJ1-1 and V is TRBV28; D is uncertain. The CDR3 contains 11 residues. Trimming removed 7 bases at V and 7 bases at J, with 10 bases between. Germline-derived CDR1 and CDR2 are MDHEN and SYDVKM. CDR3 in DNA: TGTGCCAGCACCCGTTTACTTGAAGCTTTCTTT. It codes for CASTRLLEAFF. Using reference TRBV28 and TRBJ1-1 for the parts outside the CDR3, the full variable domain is DVKVTQSSRYLVKRTGEKVFLECVQDMDHENMFWYRQDPGLGLRLIYFSYDVKMKEKGDIPEGYSVSREKKERFSLILESASTNQTSMYLCASTRLLEAFFGQGTRLTVV.

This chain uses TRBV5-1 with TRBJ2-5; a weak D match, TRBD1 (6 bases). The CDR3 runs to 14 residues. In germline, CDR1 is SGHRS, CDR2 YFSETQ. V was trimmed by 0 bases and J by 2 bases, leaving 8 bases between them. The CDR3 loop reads CASSLEDSQETQYF. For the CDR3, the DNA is TGCGCCAGCAGCTTGGAGGACAGTCAAGAGACCCAGTACTTC.

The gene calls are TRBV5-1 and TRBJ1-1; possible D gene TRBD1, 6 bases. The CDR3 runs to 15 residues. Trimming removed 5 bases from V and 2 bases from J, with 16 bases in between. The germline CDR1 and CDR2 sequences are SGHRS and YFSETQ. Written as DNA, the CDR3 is TGCGCCAGCAGTTCAGAACAGGGTGCTAACACTGAAGCTTTCTTT. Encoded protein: CASSSEQGANTEAFF.

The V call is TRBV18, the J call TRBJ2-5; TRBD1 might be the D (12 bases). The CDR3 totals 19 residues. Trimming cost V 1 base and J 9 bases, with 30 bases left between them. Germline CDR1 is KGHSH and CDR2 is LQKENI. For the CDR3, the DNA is TGTGCCAGCTCACCACGGGGGACAGGGGGCACTAGCGGGAGTTCGTCCCAGTACTTC. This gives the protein CASSPRGTGGTSGSSSQYF.

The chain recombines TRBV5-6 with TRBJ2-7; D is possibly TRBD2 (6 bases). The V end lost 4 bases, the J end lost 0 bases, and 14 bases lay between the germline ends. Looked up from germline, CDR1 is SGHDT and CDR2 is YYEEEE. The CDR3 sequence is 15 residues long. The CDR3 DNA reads TGTGCCAGCAGCCCGGGACTCTCAAGCTCCTACGAGCAGTACTTC. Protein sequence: CASSPGLSSSYEQYF.

CDR3 region: CASSGGQHNEKLFF. DNA for the CDR3: TGCGCCAGCAGCGGGGGACAGCATAATGAAAAACTGTTTTTT. The chain joins TRBV5-1 to TRBJ1-4, with 7 bases that match TRBD1. Germline loops: CDR1 SGHRS, CDR2 YFSETQ. V dropped 4 bases and J dropped 4; count of bases not matched to a gene: 4. The CDR3 extends over 14 amino acids. Filled out from reference TRBV5-1 and TRBJ1-4, the complete variable domain reads KAGVTQTPRYLIKTRGQQVTLSCSPISGHRSVSWYQQTPGQGLQFLFEYFSETQRNKGNFPGRFSGRQFSNSRSEMNVSTLELGDSALYLCASSGGQHNEKLFFGSGTQLSVL.

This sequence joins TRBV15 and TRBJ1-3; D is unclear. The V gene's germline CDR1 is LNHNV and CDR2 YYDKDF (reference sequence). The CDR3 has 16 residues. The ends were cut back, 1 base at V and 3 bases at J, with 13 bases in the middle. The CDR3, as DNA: TGTGCCACCAGCAGAGGCGGCCCCGTGGGTGGAAACACCATATATTTT. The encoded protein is CATSRGGPVGGNTIYF.

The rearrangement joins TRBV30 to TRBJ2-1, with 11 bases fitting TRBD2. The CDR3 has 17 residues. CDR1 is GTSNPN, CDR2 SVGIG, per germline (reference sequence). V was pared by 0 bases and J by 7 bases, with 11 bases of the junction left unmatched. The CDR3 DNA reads TGTGCCTGGAGTGTATGGTTAGCGGGAGGGGCAGGGAATGAGCAGTTCTTC. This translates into CAWSVWLAGGAGNEQFF.

The CDR3 reads CASSPAGAPGTQYF. The CDR3 coding sequence is TGTGCCAGCAGTCCAGCGGGAGCACCCGGGACCCAGTACTTC. This chain uses TRBV28 with TRBJ2-5; the match to TRBD2 covers 8 bases. CDR1 is MDHEN, CDR2 SYDVKM, per germline. The CDR3 is 14 residues long. V lost 5 bases, J lost 7 bases, and 9 bases stayed unmatched. Full variable domain (missing parts from reference TRBV28 and TRBJ2-5): DVKVTQSSRYLVKRTGEKVFLECVQDMDHENMFWYRQDPGLGLRLIYFSYDVKMKEKGDIPEGYSVSREKKERFSLILESASTNQTSMYLCASSPAGAPGTQYFGPGTRLLVL.

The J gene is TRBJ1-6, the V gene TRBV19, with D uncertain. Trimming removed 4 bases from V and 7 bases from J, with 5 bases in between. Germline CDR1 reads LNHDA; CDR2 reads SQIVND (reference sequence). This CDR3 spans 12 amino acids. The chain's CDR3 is CASSTRNSPLHF. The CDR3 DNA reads TGTGCCAGTAGTACGCGAAATTCACCCCTCCACTTT.

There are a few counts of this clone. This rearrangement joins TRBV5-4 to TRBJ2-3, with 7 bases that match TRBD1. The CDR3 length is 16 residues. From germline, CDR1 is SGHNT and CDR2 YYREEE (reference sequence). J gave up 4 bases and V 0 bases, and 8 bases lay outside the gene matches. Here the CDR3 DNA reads TGTGCCAGCAGCTTGGCTTCAGGACAGGCAGCAGATACGCAGTATTTT. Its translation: CASSLASGQAADTQYF.

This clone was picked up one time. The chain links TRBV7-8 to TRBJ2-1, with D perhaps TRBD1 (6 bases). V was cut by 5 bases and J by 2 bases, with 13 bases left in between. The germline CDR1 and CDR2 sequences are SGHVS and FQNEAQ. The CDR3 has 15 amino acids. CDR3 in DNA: TGTGCCAGCAGCAAGGGGACACCAACCTACAATGAGCAGTTCTTC. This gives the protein CASSKGTPTYNEQFF. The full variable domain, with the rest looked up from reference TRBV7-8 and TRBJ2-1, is GAGVSQSPRYKVAKRGQDVALRCDPISGHVSLFWYQQALGQGPEFLTYFQNEAQLDKSGLPSDRFFAERPEGSVSTLKIQRTQQEDSAVYLCASSKGTPTYNEQFFGPGTRLTVL.

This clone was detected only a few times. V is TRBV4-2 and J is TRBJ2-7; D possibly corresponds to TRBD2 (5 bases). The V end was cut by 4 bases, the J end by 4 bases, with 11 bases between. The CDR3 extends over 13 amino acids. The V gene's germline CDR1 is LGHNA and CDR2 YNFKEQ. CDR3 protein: CASSLGGPYEQYF. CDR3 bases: TGTGCCAGCAGCCTCGGAGGACCATACGAGCAGTACTTC.

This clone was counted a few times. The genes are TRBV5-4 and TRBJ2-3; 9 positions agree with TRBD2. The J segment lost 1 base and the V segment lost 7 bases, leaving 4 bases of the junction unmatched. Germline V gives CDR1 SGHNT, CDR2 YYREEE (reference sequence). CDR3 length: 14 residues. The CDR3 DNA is TGTGCCAGCGCGAGGACTAGCGGCACAGATACGCAGTATTTT. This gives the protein CASARTSGTDTQYF.

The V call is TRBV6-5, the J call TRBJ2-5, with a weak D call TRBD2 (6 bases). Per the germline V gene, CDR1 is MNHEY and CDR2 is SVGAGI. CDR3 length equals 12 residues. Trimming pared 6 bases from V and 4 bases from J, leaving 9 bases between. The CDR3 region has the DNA TGTGCCAGCAGCGGGGGTGGAGAGACCCAGTACTTC. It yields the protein CASSGGGETQYF.

DNA for the CDR3: TGTGCCAGTAGTAGCCAGAGGAGCTCCTACGAGCAGTACTTC. Amino acids: CASSSQRSSYEQYF. The chain employs TRBV19 and TRBJ2-7; unclear D gene. The V end was cut by 4 bases, the J end by 0 bases, with 10 bases between. Germline V gene lookup returns CDR1 LNHDA and CDR2 SQIVND (reference sequence). The CDR3 consists of 14 residues.

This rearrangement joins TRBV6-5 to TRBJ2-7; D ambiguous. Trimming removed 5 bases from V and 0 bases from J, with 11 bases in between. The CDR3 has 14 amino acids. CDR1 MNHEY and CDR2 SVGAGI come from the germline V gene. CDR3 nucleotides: TGTGCCAGCAGTCTCACTCATTACTCCTACGAGCAGTACTTC. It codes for CASSLTHYSYEQYF.

In nucleotides, the CDR3 is TGTGCCAGCAGCGTTAGCGGGGGGGCAAAGACCCAGTACTTC. It translates to CASSVSGGAKTQYF. The chain links TRBV6-2 or TRBV6-3 to TRBJ2-5; 11 bases agree with TRBD2. CDR3 length: 14 amino acids. Unmatched junction bases numbered 6, after V lost 6 bases and J lost 6 bases. Germline lookup yields CDR1 MNHEY and CDR2 SVGEGT.

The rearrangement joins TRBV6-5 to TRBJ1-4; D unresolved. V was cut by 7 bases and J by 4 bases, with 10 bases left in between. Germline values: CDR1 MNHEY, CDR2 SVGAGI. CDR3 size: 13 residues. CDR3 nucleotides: TGTGCCAGCATGGAGACGGGTAATGAAAAACTGTTTTTT. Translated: CASMETGNEKLFF.

CDR3 nucleotide sequence: TGTGCCAGCAGTTTTAACGAGCAGTACTTC. Translation gives CASSFNEQYF. The rearrangement uses TRBV28 and TRBJ2-7; no clear D. CDR3 length: 10 residues. Trimming cost V 3 bases and J 5 bases, with 2 bases left between them. From germline, CDR1 is MDHEN and CDR2 SYDVKM.